The next 27 T cell receptor beta chains were all read from a single sample in a study of regulatory T cells in long-lasting Graves disease. Time point noted: newly diagnosed GD, antithyroid drugs for less than 3 months. Researchers made the TCR library from RNA that was extracted from PBMCs. For TCR beta, libraries came from iRepertoire HTBI primers and Arm-PCR of CDR3 regions. TCRdb re-called the multiplex PCR reads with MiXCR, one entry per CDR3 protein. Of roughly 400,000 distinct CDR3 sequences in the sample, about 16% are singletons; the top ten hold 23%. These sequences were also reported in another study, on T cells in Graves' hyperthyroidism and ophthalmopathy.

The sequences come from peripheral blood mononuclear cells (PBMCs), collected at new diagnosis, from a patient treated with antithyroid drugs. These TCRs come from a young woman with Graves disease.

This clonotype was counted ten times or more. The chain joins TRBV20-1 to TRBJ2-1; D is unresolved. The V and J ends lost 6 bases and 5 bases respectively, with 20 bases between them. The length of the CDR3 is 15 residues. The germline CDR1 and CDR2 sequences are DFQATT and SNEGSKA (reference sequence). CDR3 sequence (DNA): TGCAGTGCCCGTCCTTCTGGGTTCCGAGACAATGAGCAGTTCTTC. It is translated as CSARPSGFRDNEQFF.

This clonotype was recorded many times. The chain links TRBV29-1 to TRBJ2-7; tentatively, D is TRBD2 (5 bases). The germline CDR1 and CDR2 sequences are SQVTM and ANQGSEA. The V end lost 0 bases, the J end lost 4 bases, and 31 bases lay between the germline ends. The CDR3 is 20 residues long. CDR3 nucleotide sequence: TGCAGCGTTGAAGATAGCGCCCCGGACCTCCTATCATACCCGTCATACGAGCAGTACTTC. Translating gives CSVEDSAPDLLSYPSYEQYF.

This clonotype was detected many times. The V gene is TRBV20-1, the J gene TRBJ2-3; TRBD2 aligns across 13 bases. J lost 4 bases, V lost 5 bases, and 12 bases had no gene match. There are 17 residues in the CDR3. Germline V gene sequence: CDR1 DFQATT, CDR2 SNEGSKA (reference sequence). The CDR3 DNA sequence: TGCAGTGCTTGCCCGGGACTAGCGGGACGCGTCGCAGATACGCAGTATTTT. Its translation: CSACPGLAGRVADTQYF.

The sample holds many counts of this clonotype. The V call is TRBV7-6, the J call TRBJ2-1; 8 nucleotides line up with TRBD1. J gave up 3 bases and V 4 bases, and 8 bases lay outside the gene matches. Per germline, CDR1 SGHVS and CDR2 FNYEAQ. The CDR3 runs 16 residues. CDR3 in DNA: TGTGCCAGCAGCTCACCCAGGGGGCTAAACTACAATGAGCAGTTCTTC. Translation: CASSSPRGLNYNEQFF.

At least ten counts were recorded for this clonotype. The chain uses TRBV5-1 and TRBJ1-2; 8 nucleotides match TRBD1. Trimming cost V 3 bases and J 7 bases; bases outside gene matches: 2. The CDR3 contains 12 residues. CDR1 and CDR2 from the germline V gene are SGHRS and YFSETQ. The DNA for the CDR3 is TGCGCCAGCAGCTCCGACAGGGGTGGCTACACCTTC. This sequence encodes CASSSDRGGYTF.

The table lists this clonotype with many counts. The chain links TRBV20-1 to TRBJ2-7; 7 bases align to TRBD2. The CDR3 is made up of 14 amino acids. Unmatched junction bases numbered 5, after V lost 0 bases and J lost 3 bases. The germline V gene encodes CDR1 DFQATT and CDR2 SNEGSKA (reference sequence). CDR3 bases: TGCAGTGCTAGAGAGAGTAGCGGGTTCTACGAGCAGTACTTC. Translating it yields CSARESSGFYEQYF.

This chain joins TRBV18 and TRBJ1-5, with TRBD1 matching 7 bases. J gave up 3 bases and V 2 bases, and 16 bases lay outside the gene matches. CDR1 is KGHSH, CDR2 LQKENI, per germline. The CDR3 has 19 residues. The CDR3 spells CASSPLSTWDRNFNQPQHF. DNA for the CDR3: TGTGCCAGCTCACCATTGTCTACATGGGACAGAAACTTCAATCAGCCCCAGCATTTT.

This clonotype appeared many times. The chain carries TRBV12-3 or TRBV12-4 and TRBJ1-1; D gene ambiguous. V was pared by 3 bases and J by 4 bases, with 6 bases between. This CDR3 is 12 amino acids long. The CDR3 nucleotides read TGTGCCAGCAGTTTTGCTCTCACTGAAGCTTTCTTT. The encoded protein is CASSFALTEAFF.

Many counts were recorded for this clonotype. The rearrangement uses TRBV28 and TRBJ2-7; the D gene is possibly TRBD2 (6 bases). The CDR3 has 16 amino acids. Germline loops: CDR1 MDHEN, CDR2 SYDVKM. V was clipped by 6 bases and J by 0 bases, with 18 bases between them. For the CDR3, the DNA is TGTGCCAGCAGGGAGGAGGGGCCCTTGTTCTCCTACGAGCAGTACTTC. Translated: CASREEGPLFSYEQYF. Full variable domain (rest looked up from reference TRBV28 and TRBJ2-7): DVKVTQSSRYLVKRTGEKVFLECVQDMDHENMFWYRQDPGLGLRLIYFSYDVKMKEKGDIPEGYSVSREKKERFSLILESASTNQTSMYLCASREEGPLFSYEQYFGPGTRLTVT.

This clonotype was seen a handful of times. The chain is built from TRBV6-1 and TRBJ1-3, with D unresolved. The CDR3 has 16 amino acids. V dropped 5 bases and J dropped 0 bases, with 14 bases sitting between them. CDR1 is MNHNS and CDR2 is SASEGT in the germline V gene. CDR3 coding DNA: TGTGCCAGCAGTAAAGAGTGGGGAACCTCTGGAAACACCATATATTTT. Translated: CASSKEWGTSGNTIYF.

The sample holds many counts of this clonotype. CDR3 sequence reads: CASSPRQQDTQYF. The CDR3 nucleotides are TGTGCCAGCAGCCCGAGACAGCAGGATACGCAGTATTTT. The chain is built from TRBV3-1 and TRBJ2-3, with D possibly matching TRBD1 (5 bases). The CDR3 has 13 residues. Germline values: CDR1 LGHDT, CDR2 YNNKEL (reference sequence). The V gene lost 4 bases and the J gene lost 6 bases, with 11 bases spanning the gap.

In its sample, this clonotype was seen many times. This sequence joins TRBV2 and TRBJ1-2; D remains ambiguous. This CDR3 contains 13 residues. Germline-derived CDR1 and CDR2 are SNHLY and FYNNEI. The V gene lost 8 bases and the J gene lost 4 bases, with 14 bases spanning the gap. CDR3 protein: CASGRGGSYGYTF. CDR3 in DNA: TGTGCCAGCGGTCGGGGAGGGAGCTATGGCTACACCTTC. Combining the CDR3 with reference TRBV2 and TRBJ1-2 gives the whole variable domain EPEVTQTPSHQVTQMGQEVILRCVPISNHLYFYWYRQILGQKVEFLVSFYNNEISEKSEIFDDQFSVERPDGSNFTLKIRSTKLEDSAMYFCASGRGGSYGYTFGSGTRLTVV.

This clonotype was recorded at least ten times. The CDR3 spells CASSYDRVIDEQYF. The CDR3 region has the DNA TGTGCCAGCAGCTATGACAGGGTAATCGACGAGCAGTACTTC. The chain combines TRBV7-2 with TRBJ2-7; 7 bases line up with TRBD1. CDR3 length: 14 amino acids. From germline, CDR1 is SGHTA and CDR2 FQGNSA. Trimming cost V 4 bases and J 5 bases; bases outside gene matches: 8.

This clonotype was seen repeatedly, ten times or more. V and J are TRBV30 and TRBJ2-1; D ambiguous. The V end was cut by 4 bases, the J end by 9 bases, with 19 bases between. The germline V gene has CDR1 GTSNPN and CDR2 SVGIG (reference sequence). This CDR3 contains 14 residues. CDR3 nucleotide sequence: TGTGCCTGGAACCCTGGGCGTGGAGATAGTGAGCAGTTCTTC. The encoded protein is CAWNPGRGDSEQFF.

This clonotype was detected only a few times. The rearrangement links TRBV7-2 to TRBJ2-1; D assignment may be TRBD1 or TRBD2 (7 bases each). V was trimmed by 6 bases and J by 2 bases, leaving 17 bases between them. The CDR3 totals 16 residues. Germline CDR1 SGHTA, CDR2 FQGNSA. This CDR3 reads CASSQGGGTPYNEQFF. CDR3 DNA sequence: TGTGCCAGCAGTCAGGGAGGGGGCACTCCCTACAATGAGCAGTTCTTC.

This clonotype was picked up a small number of times. This chain connects TRBV29-1 to TRBJ2-1, with TRBD2 identical over 7 bases. Germline V gene sequence: CDR1 SQVTM, CDR2 ANQGSEA. Losses at the gene ends were 0 bases for V and 0 bases for J; bases not matched to a gene: 5. CDR3 length: 16 residues. The CDR3: CSVEEGLADSYNEQFF. The CDR3 nucleotides read TGCAGCGTTGAAGAAGGGCTAGCGGACTCCTACAATGAGCAGTTCTTC.

This clonotype was recorded many times. This chain links TRBV6-5 with TRBJ1-2; 7 nucleotides align to TRBD1. Germline V gene lookup returns CDR1 MNHEY and CDR2 SVGAGI. With 2 bases clipped from V and 6 bases from J, the junction kept 3 bases outside the gene matches. The CDR3 length is 13 residues. This chain's CDR3 is CASSYRGQDGYTF. The CDR3 DNA sequence: TGTGCCAGCAGTTACCGCGGACAGGATGGCTACACCTTC.

There are many counts of this clonotype. The chain has TRBV9 and TRBJ2-1; D remains unclear. Trimming removed 0 bases at V and 7 bases at J, with 8 bases between. Per germline, CDR1 SGDLS and CDR2 YYNGEE. The CDR3 consists of 13 residues. The CDR3 sequence: CASSVAIANEQFF. In nucleotides, the CDR3 is TGTGCCAGCAGCGTAGCAATCGCGAATGAGCAGTTCTTC.

Concerning this clonotype: A much larger clone lies one base from this, so it may be a read error. V and J are TRBV6-5 and TRBJ2-7, with D hard to call. The CDR3 is 12 amino acids. From germline, CDR1 is MNHEY and CDR2 SVGAGI. In DNA, the CDR3 is TGTGCCGGCAGTTTTCCGCCCTACGAGCAGTACTTC. The encoded protein is CAGSFPPYEQYF.

The V gene is TRBV27, the J gene TRBJ2-3; D unresolved. V lost 5 bases and J 3 bases, leaving 21 bases between the germline ends. Germline CDR1 reads MNHEY; CDR2 reads SMNVEV (reference sequence). The CDR3 is 17 residues long. In DNA form, the CDR3 reads TGTGCCAGCAGTCCCGCCACCTGGTACGAAGGGACAGATACGCAGTATTTT. Protein sequence: CASSPATWYEGTDTQYF.

The CDR3, as DNA: TGTGCCAGCAGTCCAGGGGGAAGCACCGGGGAGCTGTTTTTT. Translation gives CASSPGGSTGELFF. The chain recombines TRBV28 with TRBJ2-2; 7 bases match TRBD1. Germline values: CDR1 MDHEN, CDR2 SYDVKM. The V gene end was trimmed by 5 bases and the J gene end by 4 bases; junction bases not matched to a gene: 4. This CDR3 region has 14 residues.

In this sample, this clonotype turned up many times. CDR3 nucleotides: TGTGCCAGCAGTGCCGGGACTAGCGGGAGGGCCAAGGCCTACGAGCAGTACTTC. This encodes CASSAGTSGRAKAYEQYF. The gene calls are TRBV6-1 and TRBJ2-7, with 16 bases aligning to TRBD2. Germline loops: CDR1 MNHNS, CDR2 SASEGT. The CDR3 length is 18 residues. The V gene end was trimmed by 4 bases and the J gene end by 2 bases; junction bases not matched to a gene: 8.

This clonotype was found many times. The rearrangement links TRBV29-1 to TRBJ2-1; the match to TRBD1 covers 8 bases. Per germline, CDR1 SQVTM and CDR2 ANQGSEA. CDR3 length equals 15 residues. V was clipped by 1 base and J by 0 bases; unmatched bases: 2. The CDR3 DNA reads as TGCAGCGTTGAAGGGACAGGGAGCTCCTACAATGAGCAGTTCTTC. It yields the protein CSVEGTGSSYNEQFF.

This clonotype was picked up many times. The V and J genes are TRBV12-3 or TRBV12-4 and TRBJ2-2, with 11 bases that match TRBD1. The V and J ends lost 5 bases and 5 bases, in that order; junction bases with no gene match: 7. There are 16 residues in the CDR3. The CDR3 sequence: CASSQWDRGVTGELFF. Written as DNA, the CDR3 is TGTGCCAGCAGTCAGTGGGACAGGGGGGTGACCGGGGAGCTGTTTTTT.

This clonotype has a count of ten or more. The genes are TRBV20-1 and TRBJ2-7, with TRBD1 identical over 7 bases. The junction had 3 bases not matched to a gene; V was cut back by 1 base and J by 3 bases. The CDR3 has 13 amino acids. CDR1 and CDR2 (germline): DFQATT, SNEGSKA (reference sequence). CDR3 sequence reads: CSARGDRDYEQYF. In DNA form, the CDR3 reads TGCAGTGCTAGAGGGGACAGAGACTACGAGCAGTACTTC.

Details on this clonotype: Germline and junction disagree at one end, which may indicate a read error. J is TRBJ2-7 and V is TRBV4-1, with 9 bases lining up with TRBD2. Germline V gene lookup returns CDR1 MGHRA and CDR2 YSYEKL. The CDR3 length is 14 residues. CDR3 in DNA: TGTGCCAGCAGCCAAGGTAGCGGGAGTTCCGAGCAGTACTTC. As protein: CASSQGSGSSEQYF.

This rearrangement joins TRBV7-9 to TRBJ2-2; D gene uncertain. V lost 5 bases, J lost 7 bases, and 14 bases lay in between. CDR1 and CDR2 (germline): SEHNR, FQNEAQ (reference sequence). This CDR3 comprises 14 residues. The CDR3 sequence is CASSPVMGNGELFF. DNA of the CDR3: TGTGCCAGCAGCCCGGTCATGGGAAACGGGGAGCTGTTTTTT.